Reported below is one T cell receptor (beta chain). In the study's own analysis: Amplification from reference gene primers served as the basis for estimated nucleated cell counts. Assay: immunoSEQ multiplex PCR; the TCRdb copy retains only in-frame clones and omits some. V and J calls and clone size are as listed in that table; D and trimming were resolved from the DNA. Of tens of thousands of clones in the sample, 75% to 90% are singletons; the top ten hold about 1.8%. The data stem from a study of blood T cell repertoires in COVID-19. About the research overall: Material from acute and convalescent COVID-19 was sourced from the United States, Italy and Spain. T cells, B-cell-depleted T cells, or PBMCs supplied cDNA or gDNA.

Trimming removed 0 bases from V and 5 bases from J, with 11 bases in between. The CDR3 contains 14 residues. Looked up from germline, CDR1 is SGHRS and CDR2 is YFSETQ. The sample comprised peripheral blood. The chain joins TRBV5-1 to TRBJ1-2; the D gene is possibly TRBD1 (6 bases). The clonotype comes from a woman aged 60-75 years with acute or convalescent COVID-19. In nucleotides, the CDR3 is TGCGCCAGCAGCTTGGCCAACAGGGCTTATGGCTACACCTTC. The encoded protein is CASSLANRAYGYTF.